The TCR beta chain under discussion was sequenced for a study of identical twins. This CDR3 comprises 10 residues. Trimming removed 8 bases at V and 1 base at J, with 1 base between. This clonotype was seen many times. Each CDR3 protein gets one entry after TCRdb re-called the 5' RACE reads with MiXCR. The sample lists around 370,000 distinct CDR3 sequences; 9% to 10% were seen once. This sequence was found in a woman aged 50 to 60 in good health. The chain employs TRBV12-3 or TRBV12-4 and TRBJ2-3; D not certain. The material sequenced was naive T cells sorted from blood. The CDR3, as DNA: TGTGCCAGCGGCACAGATACGCAGTATTTT. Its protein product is CASGTDTQYF.